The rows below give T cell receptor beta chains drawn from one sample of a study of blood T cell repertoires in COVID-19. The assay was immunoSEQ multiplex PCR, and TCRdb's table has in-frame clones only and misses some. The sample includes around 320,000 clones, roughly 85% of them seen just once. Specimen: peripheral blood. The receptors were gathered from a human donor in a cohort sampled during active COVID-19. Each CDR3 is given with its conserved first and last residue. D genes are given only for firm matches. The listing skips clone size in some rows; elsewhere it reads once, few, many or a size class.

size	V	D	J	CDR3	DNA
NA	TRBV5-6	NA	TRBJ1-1	CASSAPTNTEAFF	TGTGCCAGCAGCGCACCTACGAACACTGAAGCTTTCTTT
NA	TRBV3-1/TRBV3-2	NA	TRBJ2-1	CASSRGKDNEQFF	TGTGCCAGCAGCCGAGGAAAAGACAATGAGCAGTTCTTC
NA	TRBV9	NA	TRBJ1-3	CASSAAGGGNTIYF	TGTGCCAGCAGCGCCGCGGGGGGAGGAAACACCATATATTTT
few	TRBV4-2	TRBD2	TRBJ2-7	CASHEGGLAGPNEQYF	TGTGCTAGCCATGAGGGAGGACTAGCGGGGCCGAACGAGCAGTACTTC
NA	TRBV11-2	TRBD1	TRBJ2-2	CASSSYRGRGGELFF	TGTGCCAGCAGCTCGTACAGGGGGCGAGGCGGGGAGCTGTTTTTT
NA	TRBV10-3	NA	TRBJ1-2	CAISRAGGNYGYTF	TGTGCCATCAGCCGAGCTGGGGGGAACTATGGCTACACCTTC
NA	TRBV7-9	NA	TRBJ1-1	CASSLVRGETEAFF	TGTGCCAGCAGCCTCGTCCGGGGAGAGACTGAAGCTTTCTTT
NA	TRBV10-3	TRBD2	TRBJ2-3	CAIKGTSSDTQYF	TGTGCCATCAAAGGGACTAGTTCAGATACGCAGTATTTT
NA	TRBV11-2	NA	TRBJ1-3	CASSGYRAEPSGNTIYF	TGTGCCAGCAGCGGATACAGGGCCGAACCCTCTGGAAACACCATATATTTT
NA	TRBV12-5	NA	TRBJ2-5	CASGQGGQNQETQYF	TGTGCTAGTGGTCAGGGGGGACAGAACCAAGAGACCCAGTACTTC
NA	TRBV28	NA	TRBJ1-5	CASHQEWGDQPQHF	TGTGCCAGCCACCAAGAATGGGGGGATCAGCCCCAGCATTTT
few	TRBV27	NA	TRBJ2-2	CASRGTGAGRWTGELFF	TGTGCCAGCAGGGGAACCGGGGCGGGGCGATGGACCGGGGAGCTGTTTTTT
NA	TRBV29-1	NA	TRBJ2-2	CSVVQGLNTGELFF	TGCAGCGTTGTACAGGGTTTGAACACCGGGGAGCTGTTTTTT
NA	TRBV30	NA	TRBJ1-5	CAWSVSRDQPQHF	TGTGCCTGGAGTGTATCCAGGGATCAGCCCCAGCATTTT
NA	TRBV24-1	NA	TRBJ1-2	CATSDSGQGYTF	TGTGCCACCAGTGACTCAGGGCAGGGCTACACCTTC
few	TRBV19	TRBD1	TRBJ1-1	CASSATGFDTEAFF	TGTGCCAGTAGTGCGACAGGGTTTGACACTGAAGCTTTCTTT
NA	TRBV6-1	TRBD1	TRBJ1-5	CASSEDGRGLGQPQHF	TGTGCCAGCAGTGAAGATGGCAGGGGGCTCGGTCAGCCCCAGCATTTT
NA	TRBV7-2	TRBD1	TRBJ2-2	CASSLVLTGNGELFF	TGTGCCAGCAGCTTGGTCCTGACAGGGAACGGGGAGCTGTTTTTT
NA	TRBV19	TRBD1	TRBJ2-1	CASSMGTVINEQFF	TGTGCCAGTAGTATGGGGACAGTCATCAATGAGCAGTTCTTC
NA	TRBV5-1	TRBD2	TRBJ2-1	CASSLAGGGSDEQFF	TGCGCCAGCAGCTTGGCCGGGGGGGGCTCCGATGAGCAGTTCTTC
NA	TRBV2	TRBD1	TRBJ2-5	CASSWPGQKETQYF	TGTGCCAGCAGCTGGCCGGGACAGAAAGAGACCCAGTACTTC
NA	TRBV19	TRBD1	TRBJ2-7	CASSMSPGQGLYEQYF	TGTGCCAGTAGTATGAGTCCGGGACAGGGACTCTACGAGCAGTACTTC
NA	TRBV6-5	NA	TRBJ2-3	CAAKGVALDTQYF	TGTGCCGCCAAGGGGGTAGCTCTTGATACGCAGTATTTT
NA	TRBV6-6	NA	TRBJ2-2	CASSYSLTGELFF	TGTGCCAGCAGTTACTCACTCACCGGGGAGCTGTTTTTT
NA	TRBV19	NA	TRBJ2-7	CASSTDYRAGEQYF	TGTGCCAGTAGTACAGATTACAGGGCAGGCGAGCAGTACTTC
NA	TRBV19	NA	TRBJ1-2	CASTLKGVGGYTF	TGTGCCAGTACGTTGAAGGGGGTCGGAGGCTACACCTTC
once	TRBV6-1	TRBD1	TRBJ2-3	CASSDPTGIGTDTQYF	TGTGCCAGCAGTGACCCGACAGGGATCGGCACAGATACGCAGTATTTT
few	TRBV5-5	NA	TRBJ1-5	CASSPEGGDQPQHF	TGTGCCAGCAGCCCTGAGGGGGGGGATCAGCCCCAGCATTTT
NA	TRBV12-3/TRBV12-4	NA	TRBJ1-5	CASREGGSGPQHF	TGTGCCAGCAGAGAGGGCGGATCCGGGCCCCAGCATTTT
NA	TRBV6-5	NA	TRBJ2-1	CASAREASYNEQFF	TGTGCCAGCGCAAGGGAGGCTAGCTACAATGAGCAGTTCTTC
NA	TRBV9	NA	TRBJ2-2	CASSVDGPPTGELFF	TGTGCCAGCAGCGTAGATGGGCCCCCTACCGGGGAGCTGTTTTTT
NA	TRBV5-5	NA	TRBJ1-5	CASSKGAGVRGQPQHF	TGTGCCAGCAGTAAGGGTGCAGGGGTTCGCGGTCAGCCCCAGCATTTT
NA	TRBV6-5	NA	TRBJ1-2	CASSLDRGYTF	TGTGCCAGCAGTCTGGACAGAGGCTACACCTTC
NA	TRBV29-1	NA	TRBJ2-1	CSVGVPDEQFF	TGCAGCGTTGGTGTACCGGATGAGCAGTTCTTC
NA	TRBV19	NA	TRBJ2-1	CASSPSPRVQFF	TGTGCCAGTAGTCCCTCCCCGAGGGTGCAGTTCTTC
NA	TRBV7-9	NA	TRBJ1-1	CASSPRLATEAFF	TGTGCCAGCAGCCCCAGACTGGCCACTGAAGCTTTCTTT
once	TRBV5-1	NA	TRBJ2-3	CASSLAGAGVGTDTQYF	TGCGCCAGCAGCTTGGCCGGCGCAGGGGTTGGGACAGATACGCAGTATTTT
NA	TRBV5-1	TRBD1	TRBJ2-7	CASSQTGYEQYF	TGCGCCAGCAGCCAGACAGGGTACGAGCAGTACTTC
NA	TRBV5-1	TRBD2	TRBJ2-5	CASSLGSSGVGRETQYF	TGCGCCAGCAGCTTGGGTTCTAGCGGGGTGGGACGAGAGACCCAGTACTTC
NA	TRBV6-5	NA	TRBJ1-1	CASTRPGAGVAFF	TGTGCCAGCACCCGGCCAGGGGCCGGGGTGGCTTTCTTT
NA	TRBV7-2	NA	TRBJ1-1	CASSLNTRTEAFF	TGTGCCAGCAGCTTAAACACCAGGACTGAAGCTTTCTTT
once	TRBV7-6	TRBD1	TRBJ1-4	CASSYPGTGADNEKLFF	TGTGCCAGCAGCTATCCCGGGACAGGGGCCGATAATGAAAAACTGTTTTTT